This T cell receptor (beta chain) was identified in a study of T cell repertoires in cytomegalovirus infection. Study-wide background: A matching HLA type, together with CMV infection, was signaled by public TCR beta signatures.

The study's findings and limits: Dominating the ex vivo response were HLA-C-restricted CMV-specific TCR beta clonotypes. Using cumulative public TCR beta family frequency, the authors identified those who carried CMV together with the relevant HLA.

TCRdb ran MiXCR on the reads and lists one entry per CDR3 protein. The data hold about 360,000 distinct CDR3 sequences, with about a sixth observed a single time. This clonotype was found many times. Its antigen is still unknown. V was pared by 6 bases and J by 2 bases, with 2 bases of the junction left unmatched. CDR1 and CDR2 from the germline V gene are SGHTA and FQGNSA. CDR3 length: 14 residues. The clonotype comes from a human donor in good health (CMV status not recorded). Some clones in this sample may be carry-over from other donors' samples. Sequenced input: PBMCs. The chain couples TRBV7-2 to TRBJ2-3, with 10 bases aligning to TRBD2. The CDR3 reads CASRLAGLTDTQYF. CDR3 nucleotide sequence: TGTGCCAGCAGACTAGCGGGGCTCACAGATACGCAGTATTTT.